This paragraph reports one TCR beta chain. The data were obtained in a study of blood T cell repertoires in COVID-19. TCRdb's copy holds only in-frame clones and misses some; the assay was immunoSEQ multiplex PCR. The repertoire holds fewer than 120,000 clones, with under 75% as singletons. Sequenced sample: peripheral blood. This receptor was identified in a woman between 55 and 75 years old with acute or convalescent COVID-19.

The CDR3 bases are TGTGCCAGCAGCTTGGCCTGGCAGGCAAACTATGGCTACACCTTC. This codes for CASSLAWQANYGYTF. V and J are TRBV5-5 and TRBJ1-2; D not resolved. Germline V gives CDR1 SGHKS, CDR2 YYEKEE (reference sequence). V dropped 0 bases and J dropped 2 bases, with 11 bases sitting between them. This CDR3 contains 15 residues.